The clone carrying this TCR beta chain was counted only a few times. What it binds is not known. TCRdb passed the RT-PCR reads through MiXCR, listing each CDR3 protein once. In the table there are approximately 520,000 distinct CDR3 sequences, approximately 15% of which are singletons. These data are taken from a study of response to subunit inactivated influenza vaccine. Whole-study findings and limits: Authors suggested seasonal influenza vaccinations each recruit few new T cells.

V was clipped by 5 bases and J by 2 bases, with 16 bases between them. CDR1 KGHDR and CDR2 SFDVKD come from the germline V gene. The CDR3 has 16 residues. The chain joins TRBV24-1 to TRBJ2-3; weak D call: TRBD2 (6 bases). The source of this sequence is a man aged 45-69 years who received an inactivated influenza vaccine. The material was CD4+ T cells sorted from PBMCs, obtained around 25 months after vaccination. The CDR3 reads CATSVRRDFSTDTQYF. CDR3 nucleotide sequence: TGTGCCACCAGTGTTAGAAGGGACTTCTCCACAGATACGCAGTATTTT.